Each of the 29 T cell receptor beta chains below was sequenced from the same sample in a study of identical twins. Each CDR3 protein is one row after TCRdb ran MiXCR on the 5' RACE reads. The repertoire holds about 240,000 distinct CDR3 sequences, with roughly a tenth as singletons. The sample consisted of memory T cells sorted from blood. These receptor sequences come from a man between 50 and 59 years old in good health.

The chain joins TRBV5-1 to TRBJ2-5, with TRBD2 identical over 11 bases. The CDR3 is 17 amino acids. The ends lost 0 bases at V and 4 bases at J; junction bases unmatched: 8. Germline assignment: CDR1 SGHRS and CDR2 YFSETQ. This CDR3 reads CASSLGARLAGSETQYF. As DNA, the CDR3 is TGCGCCAGCAGCTTGGGGGCGCGACTAGCGGGGTCAGAGACCCAGTACTTC.

This clonotype came up a few times. The V and J genes are TRBV10-3 and TRBJ1-6, with TRBD1 matching over 10 bases. Germline V lookup: CDR1 ENHRY, CDR2 SYGVKD. There are 14 residues in the CDR3. The junction had 5 bases not matched to a gene; V was cut back by 6 bases and J by 9 bases. The CDR3 nucleotides are TGTGCCATCAGCGAGACAGGGGGCCGTTCACCCCTCCACTTT. This gives the protein CAISETGGRSPLHF.

This clonotype was picked up one time. The chain has TRBV6-5 and TRBJ2-4; 7 nucleotides match TRBD1. Germline V gene lookup returns CDR1 MNHEY and CDR2 SVGAGI. This CDR3 spans 16 amino acids. J gave up 0 bases and V 4 bases, and 6 bases lay outside the gene matches. DNA for the CDR3: TGTGCCAGCAGTTTCCAAGGGGGCATAGCCAAAAACATTCAGTACTTC. Its translation is CASSFQGGIAKNIQYF.

This clonotype was recorded at least ten times. The V call is TRBV29-1, the J call TRBJ2-7; D is unclear. V lost 4 bases and J 6 bases, leaving 16 bases between the germline ends. In germline, CDR1 is SQVTM, CDR2 ANQGSEA. The CDR3 consists of 13 residues. The CDR3, as DNA: TGCAGCGTTGGGGGAATGATGCGAGGCGAGCAGTACTTC. Translation: CSVGGMMRGEQYF.

Many counts were recorded for this clonotype. The chain combines TRBV27 with TRBJ1-6, with 7 bases fitting TRBD1. There are 16 residues in the CDR3. V shed 7 bases and J 10 bases; nucleotides not matched to a gene: 16. The germline V gene encodes CDR1 MNHEY and CDR2 SMNVEV (reference sequence). CDR3 in amino acids: CASTRQGAGGGSPLHF. In DNA form, the CDR3 reads TGTGCCAGCACCCGTCAAGGAGCAGGGGGAGGCTCACCCCTCCACTTT.

The chain has TRBV4-3 and TRBJ2-3; 13 bases fit TRBD2. This CDR3 comprises 16 residues. The germline gives CDR1 LGHNA, CDR2 YSLEER. The ends lost 3 bases at V and 3 bases at J; junction bases unmatched: 3. CDR3 DNA: TGCGCCAGCAGCCAGGCGGGACTAGCGGGAACAGATACGCAGTATTTT. It translates to CASSQAGLAGTDTQYF.

The rearrangement joins TRBV28 to TRBJ2-7; D is unresolved. The CDR3 is 18 amino acids. CDR1 is MDHEN, CDR2 SYDVKM, per germline. V was cut by 5 bases and J by 6 bases, with 29 bases left in between. The CDR3 here is CASSLAVKTRGRGSEQYF. Written as DNA, the CDR3 is TGTGCCAGCAGTCTCGCTGTAAAGACCAGAGGCAGAGGATCCGAGCAGTACTTC.

This clonotype showed up just a few times. This chain connects TRBV9 to TRBJ2-1, with TRBD2 matching over 8 bases. Trimming at V came to 3 bases and at J to 4 bases, leaving 6 bases not matched to a gene. The germline CDR1 and CDR2 sequences are SGDLS and YYNGEE. The CDR3 runs to 15 residues. The CDR3, as DNA: TGTGCCAGCAGCGGCGAGCGGGAGCGGTACAATGAGCAGTTCTTC. Its translation: CASSGERERYNEQFF.

This clonotype was observed a handful of times. The V call is TRBV12-3 or TRBV12-4, the J call TRBJ2-1; 13 bases fit TRBD2. The CDR3 contains 16 residues. V trimming: 2 bases; J trimming: 7 bases; junction bases outside the gene matches: 5. CDR3 in DNA: TGTGCCAGCAGTTTATCTCGGGGACTAGCGGGAAATGAGCAGTTCTTC. This translates into CASSLSRGLAGNEQFF.

There are a few counts of this clonotype. The V gene is TRBV6-1, the J gene TRBJ1-1; no clear D gene. V dropped 2 bases and J dropped 1 base, with 11 bases sitting between them. CDR3 length equals 15 residues. Per germline, CDR1 MNHNS and CDR2 SASEGT. The CDR3 region has the DNA TGTGCCAGCAGTGAACAGCTGGGGTCGAACACTGAAGCTTTCTTT. Translating it yields CASSEQLGSNTEAFF.

The sample holds many counts of this clonotype. J is TRBJ2-3 and V is TRBV14; possible D gene TRBD2, 5 bases. V shed 8 bases and J shed 2 bases, with 20 bases lying between them. CDR1 SGHDN and CDR2 FVKESK come from the germline V gene. This CDR3 is built from 16 residues. The CDR3 DNA reads TGTGCCAGCTCGCGACGGGGAAGAACGATCACAGATACGCAGTATTTT. Translating it yields CASSRRGRTITDTQYF.

The sample holds many counts of this clonotype. The chain combines TRBV5-1 with TRBJ1-5; 8 positions agree with TRBD1. CDR1 and CDR2 (germline): SGHRS, YFSETQ. The CDR3 is 14 residues long. Trimming took 4 bases from V and 2 from J; bases not matched to a gene: 2. CDR3 residues: CASSVTGGNQPQHF. The CDR3 region has the DNA TGCGCCAGCAGCGTGACAGGGGGCAATCAGCCCCAGCATTTT.

A few counts support this clonotype. The chain combines TRBV20-1 with TRBJ1-4; D not resolved. Germline V gene sequence: CDR1 DFQATT, CDR2 SNEGSKA (reference sequence). Trimming cost V 6 bases and J 4 bases, with 6 bases left between them. The CDR3 totals 11 residues. CDR3 DNA: TGCAGTGCCAAAAATAATGAAAAACTGTTTTTT. Protein product: CSAKNNEKLFF.

The chain recombines TRBV20-1 with TRBJ2-3, with TRBD2 identical over 11 bases. The CDR3 length is 18 residues. The trim removed 4 bases at V and 0 bases at J, leaving 12 bases unmatched. Germline V gives CDR1 DFQATT, CDR2 SNEGSKA (reference sequence). CDR3 bases: TGCAGTGCTACTTTAGTGGCTAGCGGGGGGCTAAGCACAGATACGCAGTATTTT. It yields the protein CSATLVASGGLSTDTQYF.

This clonotype was seen more than once but under ten times. V gene TRBV20-1 combines with J gene TRBJ2-5; 11 positions agree with TRBD1. Unmatched junction bases numbered 1, after V lost 5 bases and J lost 5 bases. The CDR3 covers 12 residues. The germline V gene has CDR1 DFQATT and CDR2 SNEGSKA (reference sequence). CDR3 amino acids: CSAGTGGETQYF. CDR3 nucleotides: TGCAGTGCTGGGACAGGGGGGGAGACCCAGTACTTC.

This clonotype was recorded many times. The chain combines TRBV12-3 or TRBV12-4 with TRBJ2-1; 10 positions agree with TRBD2. V dropped 4 bases and J dropped 6; count of bases not matched to a gene: 6. The CDR3 is 15 residues long. The CDR3 loop is CASSWASGGLNEQFF. Written as DNA, the CDR3 is TGTGCCAGCAGTTGGGCTAGCGGGGGACTCAATGAGCAGTTCTTC.

In its sample, this clonotype was seen a few times. The chain has TRBV12-3 or TRBV12-4 and TRBJ2-1; 11 nucleotides agree with TRBD2. The length of the CDR3 is 15 residues. Trimming at V came to 6 bases and at J to 5 bases, leaving 6 bases not matched to a gene. This chain's CDR3 is CASSFLSGRDNEQFF. The CDR3 coding sequence is TGTGCCAGCAGCTTTCTTAGCGGGAGGGACAATGAGCAGTTCTTC.

The table lists this clonotype with many counts. This chain connects TRBV12-3 or TRBV12-4 to TRBJ1-2, with D unclear. The CDR3 runs to 12 residues. V lost 3 bases, J lost 8 bases, and 10 bases lay in between. The CDR3 region is CASSFGLRGYTF. The CDR3 DNA is TGTGCCAGCAGTTTCGGATTAAGAGGCTACACCTTC.

This clonotype was seen repeatedly, ten times or more. V is TRBV28 and J is TRBJ1-4; D gene ambiguous. The germline V gene encodes CDR1 MDHEN and CDR2 SYDVKM. The CDR3 runs to 15 residues. V dropped 5 bases and J dropped 3 bases, with 13 bases sitting between them. The CDR3 bases are TGTGCCAGCAGTCACGGACGGAATCCTAATGAAAAACTGTTTTTT. Protein product: CASSHGRNPNEKLFF.

There are a few counts of this clonotype. V is TRBV27 and J is TRBJ2-2; 15 bases line up with TRBD2. The junction had 5 bases not matched to a gene; V was cut back by 6 bases and J by 9 bases. The CDR3 has 15 amino acids. Germline CDR1 MNHEY, CDR2 SMNVEV (reference sequence). This chain's CDR3 is CASRGTSGGPRELFF. In nucleotides, the CDR3 is TGTGCCAGCAGAGGGACTAGCGGGGGGCCCAGGGAGCTGTTTTTT.

This clonotype has more than one count but fewer than ten. The chain links TRBV4-1 to TRBJ1-1, with 7 bases that match TRBD1. Germline loops: CDR1 MGHRA, CDR2 YSYEKL. The CDR3 covers 15 residues. The V and J ends lost 4 bases and 2 bases, in that order; junction bases with no gene match: 7. Here the CDR3 reads CASSREGARNTEAFF. The DNA for the CDR3 is TGCGCCAGCAGCCGAGAGGGGGCGCGTAACACTGAAGCTTTCTTT.

This clonotype turned up a few times. The chain recombines TRBV5-1 with TRBJ2-7, with D unclear. V dropped 0 bases and J dropped 0 bases, with 7 bases sitting between them. Germline CDR1 reads SGHRS; CDR2 reads YFSETQ. The CDR3 consists of 14 residues. The CDR3 DNA is TGCGCCAGCAGCTTGGGCTCAAACTCCTACGAGCAGTACTTC. This gives the protein CASSLGSNSYEQYF.

The chain employs TRBV29-1 and TRBJ2-2; possible D gene TRBD1, 6 bases. V dropped 7 bases and J dropped 6 bases, with 9 bases sitting between them. Germline CDR1 and CDR2: SQVTM and ANQGSEA. The CDR3 contains 11 residues. CDR3: CSAGTSGELFF. The CDR3 nucleotides read TGCAGCGCCGGGACATCCGGGGAGCTGTTTTTT.

This clonotype was picked up many times. V is TRBV25-1 and J is TRBJ1-1; D unresolved. Germline CDR1 MGHDK, CDR2 SYGVNS. Trimming stripped 1 base from V and 0 bases from J, with 9 bases between. The CDR3 covers 15 residues. CDR3 sequence reads: CASSEFAEMNTEAFF. CDR3 bases: TGTGCCAGCAGTGAATTCGCTGAGATGAACACTGAAGCTTTCTTT. Using reference TRBV25-1 and TRBJ1-1 for the parts outside the CDR3, the full variable domain is EADIYQTPRYLVIGTGKKITLECSQTMGHDKMYWYQQDPGMELHLIHYSYGVNSTEKGDLSSESTVSRIRTEHFPLTLESARPSHTSQYLCASSEFAEMNTEAFFGQGTRLTVV.

This clonotype was seen ten or more times. V is TRBV6-6 and J is TRBJ2-1, with D hard to call. The V gene's germline CDR1 is MNHNY and CDR2 SVGAGI (reference sequence). The CDR3 spans 10 residues. V was trimmed by 8 bases and J by 7 bases, leaving 6 bases between them. DNA for the CDR3: TGTGCCAGCGGGGATAATGAGCAGTTCTTC. Translated: CASGDNEQFF.

This clonotype occurred a few times. Here the CDR3 DNA reads TGTGCCAGCAAACTCGCTAGCGGGGGCTTTAATGAGCAGTTCTTC. Residues: CASKLASGGFNEQFF. V is TRBV3-1 and J is TRBJ2-1; 10 bases align to TRBD2. J gave up 7 bases and V 7 bases, and 10 bases lay outside the gene matches. The length of the CDR3 is 15 residues. The germline gives CDR1 LGHDT, CDR2 YNNKEL (reference sequence).

This clonotype was seen repeatedly, ten times or more. This CDR3 reads CASSQDGAYTGELFF. The DNA for the CDR3 is TGCGCCAGCAGCCAAGACGGGGCGTACACCGGGGAGCTGTTTTTT. This chain connects TRBV4-1 to TRBJ2-2; D is tentatively TRBD1 or TRBD2 (5 bases each). Per germline, CDR1 MGHRA and CDR2 YSYEKL. The CDR3 length is 15 residues. The V end was cut by 0 bases, the J end by 3 bases, with 8 bases between.

The table lists this clonotype with many counts. The chain recombines TRBV20-1 with TRBJ1-5, with 7 positions matching TRBD1. The CDR3 covers 14 residues. Germline lookup yields CDR1 DFQATT and CDR2 SNEGSKA (reference sequence). J was trimmed by 6 bases and V by 5 bases; bases with no gene match: 10. CDR3 DNA: TGCAGTGCTGGAAGACCAACAGGGGTTCAGCCCCAGCATTTT. Its protein product is CSAGRPTGVQPQHF.

There are many counts of this clonotype. The chain couples TRBV7-2 to TRBJ2-7; the D is unclear. CDR3 size: 13 residues. CDR1 SGHTA and CDR2 FQGNSA come from the germline V gene. The ends were cut back, 2 bases at V and 6 bases at J, with 11 bases in the middle. The CDR3 region has the DNA TGTGCCAGCAGCTTATATCAGTTAGGCGAGCAGTACTTC. Amino acid sequence: CASSLYQLGEQYF.